Described below is a single T cell receptor (beta chain) sequence and its context. Germline-derived CDR1 and CDR2 are ENHRY and SYGVKD. This CDR3 region has 15 residues. V shed 3 bases, J shed 1 base, and the junction held 3 bases outside the gene matches. This entry comes from a study of blood T cell repertoires in COVID-19. Overall study: Material from acute and convalescent COVID-19 was sourced from the United States, Italy and Spain. PBMCs, B-cell-depleted T cells, or T cells were the source of the cDNA or gDNA that made up the material.

Per the study methods: The authors estimated nucleated cell counts from reference gene primer amplification. Data came from immunoSEQ multiplex PCR; TCRdb stores just in-frame clones and leaves some out. V, J and clone size are taken as reported in that table, and D and trimming were inferred from the DNA itself. The sample yields some 77,000 clones, 85% to 90% seen once. This clonotype was obtained from a woman of 80 years or more with active or convalescent COVID-19. Source material: peripheral blood. This rearrangement joins TRBV10-3 to TRBJ1-5, with TRBD1 matching 7 bases. The CDR3, as DNA: TGTGCCATCAGTGAAACGGACAGGAGCAATCAGCCCCAGCATTTT. Translating gives CAISETDRSNQPQHF.